Below, one T cell receptor (beta chain) is given with its context. Its matching antigen is unknown. The CDR3 consists of 15 residues. Looked up from germline, CDR1 is MNHNS and CDR2 is SASEGT. With 2 bases removed from V and 1 base from J, the gap between germline ends came to 12 bases. Sequenced by immunoSEQ multiplex PCR; TCRdb stores in-frame clones only, minus some. The sample includes tens of thousands of clones, approximately 96% of them seen just once. The sample originates from a study of cytomegalovirus exposure and HLA in healthy donors. Study results and limitations: Both high specificity and high sensitivity reportedly marked the classifier's diagnosis of cytomegalovirus status.

The TCR sequence derives from a man between 18 and 35 years old in good health and CMV-seronegative. The sequenced sample was PBMCs. The chain uses TRBV6-1 and TRBJ2-7; D unclear. The CDR3: CASSELAVRSYEQYF. The CDR3 DNA is TGTGCCAGCAGTGAACTGGCGGTGCGATCCTACGAGCAGTACTTC.